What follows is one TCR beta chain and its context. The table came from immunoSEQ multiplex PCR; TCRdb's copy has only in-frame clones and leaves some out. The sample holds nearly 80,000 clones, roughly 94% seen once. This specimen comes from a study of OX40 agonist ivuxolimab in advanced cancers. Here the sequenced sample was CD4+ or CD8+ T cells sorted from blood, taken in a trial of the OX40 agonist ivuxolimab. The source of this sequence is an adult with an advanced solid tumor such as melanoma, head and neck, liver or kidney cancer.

CDR3 nucleotide sequence: TGTGCCAGCAGCAACCAAAACAATGAGCAGTTCTTC. It translates to CASSNQNNEQFF. The rearrangement uses TRBV7-9 and TRBJ2-1; no reliable D call. The CDR3 contains 12 residues. Trimming removed 5 bases from V and 5 bases from J, with 7 bases in between. The germline gives CDR1 SEHNR, CDR2 FQNEAQ (reference sequence).